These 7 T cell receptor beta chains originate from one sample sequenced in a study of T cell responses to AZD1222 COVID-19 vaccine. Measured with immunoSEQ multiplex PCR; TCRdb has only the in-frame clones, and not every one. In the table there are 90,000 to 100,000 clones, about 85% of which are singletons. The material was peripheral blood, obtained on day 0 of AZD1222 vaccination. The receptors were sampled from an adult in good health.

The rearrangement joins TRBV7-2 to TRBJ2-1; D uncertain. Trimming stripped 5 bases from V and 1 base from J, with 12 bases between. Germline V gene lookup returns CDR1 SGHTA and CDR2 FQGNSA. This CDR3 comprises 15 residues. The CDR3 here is CASSRFALSYNEQFF. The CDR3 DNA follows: TGTGCCAGCAGCCGGTTCGCACTATCCTACAATGAGCAGTTCTTC.

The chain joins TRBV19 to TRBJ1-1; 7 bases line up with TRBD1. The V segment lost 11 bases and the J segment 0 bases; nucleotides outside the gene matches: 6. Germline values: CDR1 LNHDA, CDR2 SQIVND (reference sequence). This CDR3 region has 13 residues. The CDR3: CAHEGAMNTEAFF. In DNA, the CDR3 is TGTGCCCATGAGGGGGCGATGAACACTGAAGCTTTCTTT.

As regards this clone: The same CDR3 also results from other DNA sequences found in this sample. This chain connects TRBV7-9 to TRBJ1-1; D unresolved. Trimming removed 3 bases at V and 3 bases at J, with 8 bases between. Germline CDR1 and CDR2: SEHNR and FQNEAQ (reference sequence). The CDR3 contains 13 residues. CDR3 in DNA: TGTGCCAGCAGCTTCGGGAGGGACACTGAAGCTTTCTTT. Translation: CASSFGRDTEAFF.

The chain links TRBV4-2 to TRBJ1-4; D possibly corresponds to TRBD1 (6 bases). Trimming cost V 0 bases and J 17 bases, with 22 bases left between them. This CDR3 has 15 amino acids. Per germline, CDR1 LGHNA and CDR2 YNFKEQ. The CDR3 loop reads CASSQDRGGRVGSFF. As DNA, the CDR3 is TGTGCCAGCAGCCAAGATAGGGGGGGCCGCGTGGGGAGTTTTTTT.

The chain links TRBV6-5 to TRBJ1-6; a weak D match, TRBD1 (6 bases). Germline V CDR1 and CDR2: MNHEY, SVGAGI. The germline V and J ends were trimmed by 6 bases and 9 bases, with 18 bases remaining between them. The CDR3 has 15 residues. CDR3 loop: CASSQTTGRVSPLHF. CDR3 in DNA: TGTGCCAGCAGCCAGACAACAGGGAGAGTTTCACCCCTCCACTTT.

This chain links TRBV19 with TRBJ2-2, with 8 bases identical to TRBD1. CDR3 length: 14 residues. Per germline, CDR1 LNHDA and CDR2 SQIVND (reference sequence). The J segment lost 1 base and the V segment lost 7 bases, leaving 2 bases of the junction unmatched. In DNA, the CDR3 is TGTGCCAGTACCGGGACAGGGAACACCGGGGAGCTGTTTTTT. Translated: CASTGTGNTGELFF.

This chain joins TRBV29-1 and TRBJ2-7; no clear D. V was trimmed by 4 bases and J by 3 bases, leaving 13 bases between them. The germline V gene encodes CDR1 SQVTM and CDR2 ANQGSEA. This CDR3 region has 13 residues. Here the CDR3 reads CSVVSSGLYEQYF. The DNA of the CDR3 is TGCAGCGTTGTCTCTTCAGGTCTCTACGAGCAGTACTTC.